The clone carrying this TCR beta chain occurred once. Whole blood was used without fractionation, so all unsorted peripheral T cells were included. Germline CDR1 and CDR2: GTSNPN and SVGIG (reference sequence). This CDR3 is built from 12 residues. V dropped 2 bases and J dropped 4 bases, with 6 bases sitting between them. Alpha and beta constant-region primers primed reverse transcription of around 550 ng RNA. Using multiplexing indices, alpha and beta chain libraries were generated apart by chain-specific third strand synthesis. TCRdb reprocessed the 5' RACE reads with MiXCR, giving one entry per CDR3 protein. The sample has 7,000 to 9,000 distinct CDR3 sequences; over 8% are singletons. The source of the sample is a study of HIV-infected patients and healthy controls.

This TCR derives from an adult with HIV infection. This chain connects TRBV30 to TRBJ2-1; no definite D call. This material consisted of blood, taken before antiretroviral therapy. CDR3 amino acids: CAWSLGYNEQFF. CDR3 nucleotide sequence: TGTGCCTGGAGTCTCGGTTACAATGAGCAGTTCTTC. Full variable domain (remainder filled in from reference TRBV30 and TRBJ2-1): SQTIHQWPATLVQPVGSPLSLECTVEGTSNPNLYWYRQAAGRGLQLLFYSVGIGQISSEVPQNLSASRPQDRQFILSSKKLLLSDSGFYLCAWSLGYNEQFFGPGTRLTVL.